This T cell receptor beta chain was profiled in a study of chemoradiotherapy in HPV16-positive cancers. This CDR3 has 16 amino acids. V lost 1 base and J 0 bases, leaving 10 bases between the germline ends. Per germline, CDR1 LNHDA and CDR2 SQIVND (reference sequence). Sequenced by immunoSEQ multiplex PCR; TCRdb stores in-frame clones only, minus some. In the table there are some 11,000 clones, over 65% of which are singletons. This clone was seen only a few times. The V gene is TRBV19, the J gene TRBJ1-3; no clear D. This specimen was acquired from a patient who underwent chemoradiotherapy. This TCR came from a human donor with HPV-associated anogenital cancer. CDR3 sequence reads: CASSIARRGSGNTIYF. CDR3 coding DNA: TGTGCCAGTAGTATAGCTCGCCGTGGCTCTGGAAACACCATATATTTT.